This T cell receptor beta chain came from a study of T cells in Graves' hyperthyroidism and ophthalmopathy (dated by TCRdb to between 2019 and 2020). A note on the overall study: Peripheral blood samples were taken at initial diagnosis, before any treatment was given. To identify distinguishing TCR V-J signatures, a discovery cohort of some 99 patients was used, comprising 43 with Graves' ophthalmopathy and around 57 with stable Graves' hyperthyroidism. Prospective prediction of ophthalmopathy was tested in an independent validation cohort of approximately 19 hyperthyroidism patients and 17 patients who later progressed to ophthalmopathy. For training and testing, the 80 to 100 patients in the discovery cohort were randomly divided in a 7:3 ratio. Thyroid tissue and blood T-cell repertoires from six Graves' hyperthyroidism patients were also compared in the study. Following sampling, methimazole starting at 30 mg daily was given to hyperthyroidism patients, and high-dose intravenous methylprednisolone was given to ophthalmopathy patients. TCR Vbeta CDR3 sequencing of 120 to 150 peripheral blood samples (43 ophthalmopathy, under 80 hyperthyroidism and roughly 17 progressor patients) is reported in the paper.

Stable Graves' hyperthyroidism was defined as no progression to ophthalmopathy during 18 months of follow-up. Hyperthyroidism patients were aged 18 to 65 years and newly diagnosed, with disease duration of less than 2 months. The study excluded patients with uncontrolled infections, other autoimmune diseases, pregnancy or lactation. Clinical symptoms, serum thyroxine and TRAb, thyroid ultrasound, and orbital computed tomography formed the basis for the diagnoses. Ficoll-Paque density gradient centrifugation was used to isolate PBMCs from approximately 10 ml of fresh peripheral blood. Total RNA was extracted using Trizol reagent, and RNA quality was assessed on an Agilent 2100 Bioanalyzer. The TCR beta CDR3 regions were amplified from the RNA transcripts. The TCR CDR3 was subjected to a first round of RT-PCR using the HTBI primer set and the Qiagen OneStep RT-PCR kit. Libraries were constructed in a second round of multiplex PCR, after which size selection and purification were carried out. Paired-end sequencing of the libraries was performed with 100 bp reads on an Illumina HiSeq2000. In the source study's methods: SOAPnuke was used to process the raw data, throwing out any read that contained adapters or uncalled bases, had a mean Phred below 15, or lacked an exact constant-primer or identifier match. COPE v1.2.5 was used to merge high-quality paired reads, and clonotypes were defined as unique nucleotide sequences. MiTCR v1.1 was used to align the clonotypes against IMGT TRBV, TRBD and TRBJ reference segments. Only V-J combinations with frequency above 0.0001, covering 99% to 99.2% of repertoires, were analysed. The TCS score was defined as F50 (clonal expansion) divided by E x V (chaos), with BLOSUM62-based TCRdist calculated between CDR3 peptides within each V-J. Welch's t-statistics and random forest reduced roughly 530 V-J features to 13, which were used in a naive Bayes classifier (R e1071). The public reads were reprocessed in TCRdb via fastp at Q25 and MiXCR, keeping in-frame beta chains. Each entry merges the rows of one CDR3 protein and shows their most common DNA and genes. The V and J calls were determined by TCRdb, not by the authors. This sample has 700,000 or so distinct CDR3 sequences in its table, and about 16% of those were observed once. Of the sample, over 7.5% falls within the top ten clones.

The CDR3 spans 16 residues, from the cysteine through the phenylalanine. Only CDR3 DNA remains: 48 bases, in frame from the first base. The germline V gene provides CDR1 MDHEN and CDR2 SYDVKM. Ends trimmed: V by 3 bases, J by 2 bases; bases unmatched to a gene: 6. Broad study findings and their caveats: In validation, the model predicted progression to ophthalmopathy a median of around 6.5 months before onset, with roughly 71% sensitivity and roughly 73% specificity. No statistical method was used to fix the sample size in advance, and group allocation was not hidden from the investigators. Ophthalmopathy was separated from stable hyperthyroidism by a 13 V-J signature model, with 85% to 90% sensitivity and about 84% specificity obtained in cross-validation and 80%/75% obtained in testing. Most expanded thyroid clonotypes (frequency above 0.001) were also detected in blood, a finding suggesting that blood repertoires may reflect thyroid immune responses.

This clonotype was seen many times. What antigen it recognizes has not been identified. Nothing much larger sits one base from this clone, and base qualities are not available. In this chain, TRBV28 is recombined with TRBJ2-2, and 7 junction bases match TRBD2. The TCR was taken from a young man with Graves' hyperthyroidism. The sequenced material came from blood. In nucleotide form, the sequence is TGTGCCAGCAGTTTGTGGAGCGGGATAAACACCGGGGAGCTGTTTTTT. It translates as CASSLWSGINTGELFF.